One sample yielded the 14 T cell receptor beta chains listed below, sequenced in a study of blood T cell repertoires in COVID-19. Some clones are missing from TCRdb's copy, which holds only in-frame ones; the method was immunoSEQ multiplex PCR. The repertoire holds 200,000 to 250,000 clones, 75% to 85% seen once, with 1.3% in the top ten. The sample taken for sequencing was peripheral blood. These receptor sequences come from a woman in her thirties with COVID-19, enrolled during active disease.

The CDR3, as DNA: TGTGCCACCAGCAGAGATGCAGGGAAAAATTCACCCCTCCACTTT. It yields the protein CATSRDAGKNSPLHF. V usage is TRBV15 and J usage is TRBJ1-6; TRBD1 is a possible D gene (5 bases). The CDR3 consists of 15 residues. V shed 0 bases and J shed 7 bases, with 10 bases lying between them. Germline V gives CDR1 LNHNV, CDR2 YYDKDF (reference sequence).

This chain joins TRBV5-4 and TRBJ1-1; the D gene is possibly TRBD1 (5 bases). Germline loops: CDR1 SGHNT, CDR2 YYREEE (reference sequence). This CDR3 region has 13 residues. The V end was cut by 7 bases, the J end by 0 bases, with 10 bases between. The CDR3 DNA follows: TGTGCCAGCTGGGACTACATGAACACTGAAGCTTTCTTT. As protein: CASWDYMNTEAFF.

The rearrangement joins TRBV19 to TRBJ2-5; the D gene is possibly TRBD1 (6 bases). V was trimmed by 3 bases and J by 2 bases, leaving 7 bases between them. Germline CDR1 LNHDA, CDR2 SQIVND (reference sequence). The CDR3 covers 13 residues. The CDR3 bases are TGTGCCAGTAGTATCGGGACACAAGAGACCCAGTACTTC. Amino acid sequence: CASSIGTQETQYF. The variable domain in full, completed from reference TRBV19 and TRBJ2-5, reads DGGITQSPKYLFRKEGQNVTLSCEQNLNHDAMYWYRQDPGQGLRLIYYSQIVNDFQKGDIAEGYSVSREKKESFPLTVTSAQKNPTAFYLCASSIGTQETQYFGPGTRLLVL.

This clone has only one observation. The chain uses TRBV11-2 and TRBJ2-3; the match to TRBD2 covers 11 bases. The CDR3 is 16 amino acids. Germline trimming cut 5 bases from V and 7 bases from J; bases unmatched to any gene: 11. The V gene's germline CDR1 is SGHAT and CDR2 FQNNGV. In nucleotides, the CDR3 is TGTGCCAGCAGCCCGCCGACTAGCGGGATTAGACATACGCAGTATTTT. Its translation is CASSPPTSGIRHTQYF.

The rearrangement joins TRBV7-6 to TRBJ2-3, with 7 bases that match TRBD2. Germline V gene data show CDR1 as SGHVS and CDR2 as FNYEAQ. The CDR3 loop spans 15 amino acids. V was clipped by 5 bases and J by 4 bases; unmatched bases: 9. CDR3 in amino acids: CASSNGAGSADTQYF. CDR3 coding DNA: TGTGCCAGCAGCAATGGAGCGGGGAGCGCAGATACGCAGTATTTT.

The rearrangement joins TRBV6-2 or TRBV6-3 to TRBJ2-7; D is unresolved. The CDR3 covers 13 residues. V dropped 0 bases and J dropped 4 bases, with 7 bases sitting between them. Germline assignment: CDR1 MNHEY and CDR2 SVGEGT. The CDR3: CASSYSTAYEQYF. CDR3 in DNA: TGTGCCAGCAGTTACTCTACAGCTTACGAGCAGTACTTC.

This clone was seen a single time. The rearrangement links TRBV27 to TRBJ1-5, with 8 bases fitting TRBD1. The germline V gene encodes CDR1 MNHEY and CDR2 SMNVEV (reference sequence). The CDR3 is made up of 17 amino acids. Losses at the gene ends were 5 bases for V and 7 bases for J; bases not matched to a gene: 16. CDR3 coding DNA: TGTGCCAGCAGTAAGCAGGGGGCAGGGGTAGGAGGCCAGCCCCAGCATTTT. Translation gives CASSKQGAGVGGQPQHF.

The J gene is TRBJ2-7, the V gene TRBV19, with 9 nucleotides matching TRBD2. This CDR3 spans 15 amino acids. Trimming cost V 4 bases and J 4 bases; bases outside gene matches: 8. The V gene's germline CDR1 is LNHDA and CDR2 SQIVND (reference sequence). This CDR3 is CASSTVSGGSYEQYF. In DNA, the CDR3 is TGTGCCAGTAGTACCGTAAGCGGGGGGAGTTACGAGCAGTACTTC.

The chain carries TRBV2 and TRBJ1-2; TRBD1 agrees at 8 bases. Germline V CDR1 and CDR2: SNHLY, FYNNEI. CDR3 length: 16 amino acids. Trimming took 6 bases from V and 4 from J; bases not matched to a gene: 13. In nucleotides, the CDR3 is TGTGCCAGCAGGGCCTACACCGGACAGGGCGCCTATGGCTACACCTTC. This gives the protein CASRAYTGQGAYGYTF.

This chain uses TRBV10-3 with TRBJ2-1; D possibly corresponds to TRBD1 (6 bases). Trimming removed 0 bases from V and 11 bases from J, with 8 bases in between. The CDR3 covers 12 residues. Per germline, CDR1 ENHRY and CDR2 SYGVKD. CDR3 sequence: CAISESDSQQFF. The CDR3 bases are TGTGCCATCAGTGAGTCGGACAGCCAGCAGTTCTTC.

This clone was recorded only once. CDR3 loop: CASSPTGGHEARYEQYF. The CDR3 DNA reads as TGTGCCAGCAGCCCCACAGGGGGCCACGAGGCCAGATACGAGCAGTACTTC. V is TRBV7-8 and J is TRBJ2-7; 9 bases map to TRBD1. The V gene's germline CDR1 is SGHVS and CDR2 FQNEAQ. With 5 bases clipped from V and 4 bases from J, the junction kept 15 bases outside the gene matches. The CDR3 runs to 17 residues.

The J gene is TRBJ1-1, the V gene TRBV9; TRBD1 is a possible D gene (5 bases). CDR3 length: 12 residues. Germline V gene data show CDR1 as SGDLS and CDR2 as YYNGEE. V shed 0 bases and J shed 10 bases, with 10 bases lying between them. Here the CDR3 DNA reads TGTGCCAGCAGCGTAGTGGGTGGGGCAGCTTTCTTT. Amino acids: CASSVVGGAAFF. The whole variable domain, remainder taken from reference TRBV9 and TRBJ1-1, is DSGVTQTPKHLITATGQRVTLRCSPRSGDLSVYWYQQSLDQGLQFLIQYYNGEERAKGNILERFSAQQFPDLHSELNLSSLELGDSALYFCASSVVGGAAFFGQGTRLTVV.

This chain links TRBV19 with TRBJ2-3, with D possibly TRBD1 on 5 matching bases. CDR1 is LNHDA, CDR2 SQIVND, per germline (reference sequence). The CDR3 has 13 residues. The V end was cut by 5 bases, the J end by 4 bases, with 10 bases between. In DNA, the CDR3 is TGTGCCAGTAGTGCGCTCAGGGCAGATACGCAGTATTTT. Its translation: CASSALRADTQYF.

The genes are TRBV5-1 and TRBJ2-1; possible D gene TRBD1, 7 bases. The V gene's germline CDR1 is SGHRS and CDR2 YFSETQ. The CDR3 is 16 amino acids. V lost 2 bases and J 1 base, leaving 13 bases between the germline ends. The CDR3 DNA sequence: TGCGCCAGCAGCTTTGGAGGGGGCCTTTCCTACAATGAGCAGTTCTTC. It codes for CASSFGGGLSYNEQFF.